This T cell receptor (beta chain) was found in a study of cytomegalovirus exposure and HLA in healthy donors (dated by TCRdb to between 2016 and 2019). With respect to the entire study: In an earlier analysis of roughly 590 of the donors, under 300 Gb of sequence data and some 120 million unique TCR beta sequences from about 190 million T cells were reported. Roughly 300 gigabases of sequencing data and around 87 million unique TCR sequences were included in an early release covering 550 to 800 HLA-typed donors. The genetic ancestry cluster associated with self-reported Caucasian donors included around four fifths of the roughly 410 genotyped donors. The study aimed to test whether signatures of past pathogen exposure could be identified by cataloging public T cell receptors. The study used immunosequencing to profile the T cell repertoires of hundreds of subjects and linked those repertoires to cytomegalovirus serostatus. Besides the first cohort of around 700 subjects, a separate validation cohort made up of about 120 different subjects was used. High-throughput TCR immunosequencing, statistical association of individual TCRs with disease status, and machine learning were combined to predict cytomegalovirus infection status. A later analysis re-analyzed previously published TCR beta repertoires from roughly 600 donors and added high-resolution HLA genotyping to study TCR occurrence patterns. Rather than using new phenotypic data, the later analysis identified candidate immune exposures from TCR beta sequences and from how often those sequences occurred across donors. An earlier analysis of 500 to 650 of the donors applied high-throughput TCR beta sequencing to assess whether each TCR beta V gene segment acted as functional or pseudogenic. Donor age, sex, ethnicity and CMV serostatus were compiled alongside the repertoire data. Genome-wide SNP genotypes for about 60% of the roughly 700 donors were used in a later genetic analysis, which treated that subset as a discovery cohort. Every repertoire in the discovery cohort had been generated on one and the same sequencing platform. HLA typing covered class I and class II loci at four-digit resolution. The number of typed donors differed by locus: about 620-640 for A, B, C, DRB1 and DQB1; 500 to 550 for DQA1; about 600 for DPA1; and 400 to 480 for DPB1. Several DR-DQ haplotypes were handled as single units for association and clustering because linkage in the cohort was strong. On average, about 240,000 unique TCR beta nucleotide sequences were sequenced per donor among 300 to 500 genotyped donors of the cohort, with roughly a sixth of those sequences being non-productive.

The library came from the immunoSEQ multiplex PCR assay. For the multiplex PCR, a mixture combining 60 forward primers for TCR Vbeta segments and 13 reverse primers for TCR Jbeta segments was used. The CDR3 region of rearranged TCR beta genes was amplified from genomic DNA with a multiplex PCR assay. On the Illumina HiSeq System, the amplified TCR beta libraries were sequenced as 87-base-pair reads. The authors' pipeline ran thus. A later analysis counted tens of millions of unique TCR beta chains across the 650 to 700 repertoires, and approximately 11 million of these chains were shared by at least two donors. To remove PCR and sequencing errors, raw reads were error-corrected and collapsed into unique sequences using a nearest-neighbor algorithm that merged closely related sequences. Alignment of CDR3 sequences to IMGT reference sequences was used to assign V, D and J gene segments. For a sequence to be retained, at least a six-nucleotide match to both a V gene segment and a J gene segment was required. Rearrangements were called productive when the CDR3 lacked stop codons and stayed in frame with V and J; all others were non-productive. CDR3 was defined according to IMGT convention as the region running from the second conserved V-encoded cysteine to the conserved J-encoded phenylalanine. The earlier analysis of about 570 of the donors excluded any sequence lacking an unambiguous match to a single V gene segment. In an earlier analysis of 587 of the donors, a V segment was called functional when productive rearrangements were above 56.7%, and segregating when the standard deviation between donors exceeded 5%. A statistical classification framework was built to diagnose cytomegalovirus status from the catalog of TCR beta chain sequences. A later analysis assigned V and J genes by comparing TCR nucleotide sequences with IMGT/GENE-DB human TR gene sequences. Using the TCRdist pipeline, a later analysis assigned CDR3 sequences along with most-parsimonious VDJ recombination scenarios. In a later analysis, each TCR beta chain was defined by its CDR3 amino acid sequence together with its V-gene family, and reads without a unique V-gene family were excluded. As a way to deal with suspected cross-contamination and a sequencing artifact, a later analysis dropped 592 nucleotide sequences that were highly shared and had low generation probability. In a later analysis, a clonal expansion index for each public chain was calculated from normalized within-repertoire ranks of inferred template counts. Generation probabilities in a later analysis came from a VDJ recombination model fitted to out-of-frame rearrangements, and those results were checked against IGoR. In a later analysis, TCR-TCR, TCR-HLA and TCR-CMV co-occurrence was scored with hypergeometric tests, and a repertoire-size bias correction was applied to TCR pairs. False discovery rates were estimated in a later analysis by permuting HLA or CMV assignments 20 times. In a later analysis, co-occurring TCRs were grouped using DBSCAN, with TCRdist sequence similarity added in when clustering inside HLA-allele-positive subsets. Co-occurrence clustering excluded repertoires with fewer than 30,000 or more than 120,000 public chains, plus five with anomalous nucleotide sharing. TCRdb re-hosts the immuneACCESS table, in-frame sequences only. Its copies lack some clones; in the studies checked, an unresolved V gene accounts for under half of them, and the cause for the rest is not known. V and J calls and clone size follow that table, whereas D and trimming were derived from the DNA. Counted in this sample were approximately 40,000 clones; about 66% of them appeared once. Clones ranked in the top ten supply roughly 18% of the sample.

General conclusions and limits of the study: Most TCR sequences were seen in very few donors, while some public TCRs were found in many individuals. The authors suggested that the approach could potentially be generalized to other disease states and immunological phenotypes. Because the 87-base-pair reads could not distinguish some IMGT-functional V segments, including TRBV6-2 and TRBV6-3, those segments were excluded. A later analysis found that HLA-associated TCR beta chains were more clonally expanded and had lower generation probabilities than equally common non-associated chains. A later analysis found that TCR association rates varied across HLA loci, with DRB1 alleles showing the most associated TCRs and HLA-C alleles the fewest. About 17 rarely observed V segments, including chromosome 9 orphons, were excluded from the earlier analysis of several hundred of the donors because counts were too low. The cohort was sequenced for TCR beta chains only, and without alpha or paired-chain data the features that could be detected were limited. Compared with the approximately 700-donor mean, donors in an Asian-associated ancestry cluster had fewer N-insertions in productive TCRs, according to a later genetic analysis. At a false discovery rate of 0.05, a later analysis linked 16,000 or so TCR beta sequences to specific HLA alleles. The only immune exposure information available for the cohort was CMV serostatus. Linkage disequilibrium might explain the correlated functional status among segregating V segments, but an unknown experimental factor could not be ruled out. Sequencing depth was assumed to be roughly uniform across donors in the presence/absence analyses, though that assumption may not hold. In a later analysis, most CMV-associated TCR beta chains were found to appear HLA-restricted, with HLA associations seemingly driven largely by CMV exposure. An association between a missense DCLRE1C variant and V-gene and J-gene trimming of TCR beta chains was found in a later genetic analysis and replicated in an independent cohort. HLA typing was unavailable for some donors at each locus, so association tests used only the typed subset. An earlier analysis of around 500 of the donors showed that most TCR beta V segments appeared in productive rearrangements either about 87% or about 30% of the time, which broadly matched IMGT annotations. Assigning TCR associations to individual alleles was difficult when HLA alleles, especially DR and DQ, strongly co-occurred. A further reported finding was that TCR beta sequences accurately predicted the HLA-A and HLA-B alleles for most subjects in the first cohort. A group of highly shared sequence variants was considered likely to be a technical artifact of the sequencing pipeline. The classifier was reported to diagnose cytomegalovirus status with high specificity and sensitivity in both the original and validation cohorts. Several of the top co-occurrence clusters appeared to be linked to parvovirus B19, influenza, CMV and Epstein-Barr virus, according to a later analysis. The study gave a list of 150 to 200 TCR beta chains associated with cytomegalovirus. A few of the identified cytomegalovirus-associated TCR beta chains were confirmed in vitro to be specific for cytomegalovirus antigens.

About this clone itself: It lacks a known antigen. The record has no base qualities; no much larger clone is one base away.

Reading from cysteine to phenylalanine, the CDR3 counts 13 amino acids. Kept here is only the CDR3 DNA, which spans 39 bases and is read in frame from base 1. The germline V end is reduced by 2 bases and the J end by 6 bases; junction bases left unmatched: 1. CDR1 is given as SNHLY and CDR2 as FYNNEI, both from the germline V gene. The cohort consisted of 600 to 750 healthy bone marrow donors. Cohort members were all nominally healthy when sampled, although unrecorded immune exposures were likely present. The donor tested CMV seropositive and was one of the 289 seropositive cohort members. Each donor provided a peripheral blood sample, and peripheral blood mononuclear cells were used for TCR beta sequencing. Genomic DNA extraction from the blood cell samples was performed with the Qiagen DNeasy Blood Extraction Kit.

This receptor was obtained from a man aged 45-60 years in good health and CMV-seropositive. The chain was built from TRBV2 and TRBJ2-7, and 10 junctional nucleotides match TRBD1. The specimen sequenced was PBMCs. The CDR3 reads CASSERTGGEQYF. The DNA sequence is TGTGCCAGCAGTGAAAGGACAGGGGGCGAGCAGTACTTC.